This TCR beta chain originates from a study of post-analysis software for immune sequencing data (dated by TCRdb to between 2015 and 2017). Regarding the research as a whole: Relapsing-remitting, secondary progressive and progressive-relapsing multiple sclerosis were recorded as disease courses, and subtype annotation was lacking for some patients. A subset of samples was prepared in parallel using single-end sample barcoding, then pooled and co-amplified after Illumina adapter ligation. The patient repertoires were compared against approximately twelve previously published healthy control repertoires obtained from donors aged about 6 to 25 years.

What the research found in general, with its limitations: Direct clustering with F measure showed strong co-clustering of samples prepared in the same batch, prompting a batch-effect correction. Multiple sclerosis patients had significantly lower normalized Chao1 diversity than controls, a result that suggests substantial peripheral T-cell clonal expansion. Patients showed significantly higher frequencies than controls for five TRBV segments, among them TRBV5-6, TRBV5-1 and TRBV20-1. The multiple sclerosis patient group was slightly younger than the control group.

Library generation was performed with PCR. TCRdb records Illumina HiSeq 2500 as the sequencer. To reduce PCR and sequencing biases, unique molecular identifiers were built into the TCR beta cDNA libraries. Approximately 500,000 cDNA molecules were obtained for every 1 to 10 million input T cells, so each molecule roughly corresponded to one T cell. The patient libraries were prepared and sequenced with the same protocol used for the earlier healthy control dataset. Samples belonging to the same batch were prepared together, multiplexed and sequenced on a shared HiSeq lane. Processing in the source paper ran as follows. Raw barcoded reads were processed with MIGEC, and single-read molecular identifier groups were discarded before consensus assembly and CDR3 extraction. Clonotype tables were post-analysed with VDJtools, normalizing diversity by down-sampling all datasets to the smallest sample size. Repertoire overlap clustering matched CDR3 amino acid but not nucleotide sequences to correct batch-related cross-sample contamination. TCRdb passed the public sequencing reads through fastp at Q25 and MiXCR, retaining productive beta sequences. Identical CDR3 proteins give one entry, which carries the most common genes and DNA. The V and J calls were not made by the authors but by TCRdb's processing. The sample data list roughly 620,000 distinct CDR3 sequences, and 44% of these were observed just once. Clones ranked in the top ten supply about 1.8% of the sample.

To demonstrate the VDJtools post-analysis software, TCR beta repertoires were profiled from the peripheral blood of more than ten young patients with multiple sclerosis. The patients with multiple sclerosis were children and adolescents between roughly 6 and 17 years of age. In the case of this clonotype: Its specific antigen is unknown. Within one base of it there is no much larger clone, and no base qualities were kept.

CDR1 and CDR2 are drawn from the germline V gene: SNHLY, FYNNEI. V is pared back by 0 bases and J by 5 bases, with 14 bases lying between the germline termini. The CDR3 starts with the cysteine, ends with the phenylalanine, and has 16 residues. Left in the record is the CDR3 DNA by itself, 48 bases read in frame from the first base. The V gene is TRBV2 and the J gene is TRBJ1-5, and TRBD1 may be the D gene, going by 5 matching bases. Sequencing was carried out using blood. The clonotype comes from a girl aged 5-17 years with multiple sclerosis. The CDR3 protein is CASSEAGGRVDQPQHF. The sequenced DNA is TGTGCCAGCAGTGAAGCGGGTGGCAGGGTCGATCAGCCCCAGCATTTT.